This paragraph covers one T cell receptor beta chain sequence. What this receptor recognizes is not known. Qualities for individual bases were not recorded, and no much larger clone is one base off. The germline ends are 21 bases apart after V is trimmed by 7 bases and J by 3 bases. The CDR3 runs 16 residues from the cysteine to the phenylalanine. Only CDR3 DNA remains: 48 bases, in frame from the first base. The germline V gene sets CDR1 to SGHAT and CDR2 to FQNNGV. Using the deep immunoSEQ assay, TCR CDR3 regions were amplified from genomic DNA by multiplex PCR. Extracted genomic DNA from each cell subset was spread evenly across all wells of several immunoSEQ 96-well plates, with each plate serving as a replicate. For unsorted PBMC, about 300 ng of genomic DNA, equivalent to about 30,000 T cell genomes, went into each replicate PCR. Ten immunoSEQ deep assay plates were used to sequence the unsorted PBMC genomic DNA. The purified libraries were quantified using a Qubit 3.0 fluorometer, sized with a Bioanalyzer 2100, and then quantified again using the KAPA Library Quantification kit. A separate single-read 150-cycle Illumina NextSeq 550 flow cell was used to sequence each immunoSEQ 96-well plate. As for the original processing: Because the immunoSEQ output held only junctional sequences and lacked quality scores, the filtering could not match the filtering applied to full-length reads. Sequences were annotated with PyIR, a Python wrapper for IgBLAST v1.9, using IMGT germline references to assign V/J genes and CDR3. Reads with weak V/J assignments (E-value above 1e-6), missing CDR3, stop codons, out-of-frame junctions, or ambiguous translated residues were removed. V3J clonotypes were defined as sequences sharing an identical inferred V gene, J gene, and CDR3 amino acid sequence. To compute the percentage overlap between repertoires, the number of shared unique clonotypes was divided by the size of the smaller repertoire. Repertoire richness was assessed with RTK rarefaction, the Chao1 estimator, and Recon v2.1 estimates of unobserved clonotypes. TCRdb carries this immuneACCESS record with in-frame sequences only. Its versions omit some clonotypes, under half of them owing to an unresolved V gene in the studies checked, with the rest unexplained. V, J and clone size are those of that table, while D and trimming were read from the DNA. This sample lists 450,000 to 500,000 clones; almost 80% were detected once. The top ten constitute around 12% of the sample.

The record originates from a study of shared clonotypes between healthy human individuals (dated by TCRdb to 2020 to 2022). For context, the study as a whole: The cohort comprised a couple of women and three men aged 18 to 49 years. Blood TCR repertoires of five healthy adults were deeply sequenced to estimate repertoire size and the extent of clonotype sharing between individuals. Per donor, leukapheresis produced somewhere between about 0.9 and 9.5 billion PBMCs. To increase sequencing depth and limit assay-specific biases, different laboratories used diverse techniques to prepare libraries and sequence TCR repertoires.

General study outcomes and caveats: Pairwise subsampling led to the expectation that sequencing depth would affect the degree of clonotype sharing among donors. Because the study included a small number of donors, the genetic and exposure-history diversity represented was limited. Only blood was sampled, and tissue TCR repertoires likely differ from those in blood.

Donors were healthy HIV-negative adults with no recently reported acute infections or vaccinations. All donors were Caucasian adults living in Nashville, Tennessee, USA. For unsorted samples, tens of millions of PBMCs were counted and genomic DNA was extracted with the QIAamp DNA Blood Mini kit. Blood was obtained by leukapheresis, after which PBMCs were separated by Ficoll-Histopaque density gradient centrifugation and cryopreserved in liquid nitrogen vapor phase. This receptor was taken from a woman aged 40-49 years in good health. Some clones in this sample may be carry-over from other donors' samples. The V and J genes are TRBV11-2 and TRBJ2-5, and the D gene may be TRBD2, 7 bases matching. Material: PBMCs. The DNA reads TGTGCCAGCACCTCATTGGGCGGGAGACAGGAAGAGACCCAGTACTTC. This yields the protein CASTSLGGRQEETQYF.